This entry lists 25 T cell receptor beta chains sequenced from one sample in a study of tumor-infiltrating lymphocytes in primary liver carcinoma. A primer matching the constant region was used to make TCR beta cDNA from 500 to 650 ng of total RNA. ARM-PCR, slightly modified, supplied the TCR beta libraries through three nested multiplex PCR rounds. TRBV1-TRBV30 forward and Cbeta reverse primers drove the first two roughly 10-cycle rounds. Each CDR3 protein gets one entry after TCRdb re-called the multiplex PCR reads with MiXCR. The sample holds 300,000 to 350,000 distinct CDR3 sequences, less than 65% seen once. Alongside blood RNA obtained from unsorted whole blood, germline DNA was also extracted. Sequences were obtained from peripheral blood. The receptor set was obtained from a middle-aged man with primary liver carcinoma and hepatitis B virus infection.

This clonotype was seen many times. V usage is TRBV6-1 and J usage is TRBJ2-7; possibly TRBD2 for D (6 bases). Germline CDR1 MNHNS, CDR2 SASEGT. This CDR3 spans 14 amino acids. Deletions cut 3 bases from V and 3 bases from J, with 12 bases between. The CDR3 is CASSERPSDYEQYF. CDR3 nucleotide sequence: TGTGCCAGCAGTGAGCGTCCTAGCGACTACGAGCAGTACTTC.

To note about this clonotype: An end of the junction differs from the germline gene, which may be a read error. The J gene is TRBJ2-2, the V gene TRBV12-3 or TRBV12-4, with D perhaps matching TRBD2 (5 bases). The CDR3 is 11 amino acids. CDR3 amino acids: CTNTHTGELLF. CDR3 coding DNA: TGTACCAACACCCACACCGGGGAGCTGTTATTT.

This clonotype occurred once. A much larger clone differs by one base, so this may be a read error. V gene TRBV11-1 combines with J gene TRBJ2-1; TRBD2 agrees at 7 bases. Germline values: CDR1 SGHAT, CDR2 FQDESV (reference sequence). This CDR3 is 15 amino acids long. J gave up 6 bases and V 5 bases, and 10 bases lay outside the gene matches. CDR3 DNA sequence: TGTGCCAGCAGCCCATGGACTAGTCCGGCCAATGAGCAGTTCTTC. Translated, it gives CASSPWTSPANEQFF.

Concerning this clonotype: Lacking the conserved final phenylalanine or tryptophan, this CDR3 likely reflects a read error. The J gene is TRBJ2-1, the V gene TRBV11-2; D is perhaps TRBD1 or TRBD2 (5 bases each). The CDR3 length is 14 residues. From germline, CDR1 is SGHAT and CDR2 FQNNGV. The CDR3 bases are TGTGCCAACAGCCCCGGGACGGAGTACAATGAGCAGTTCTTA. This gives the protein CANSPGTEYNEQFL.

A word on this clonotype: A read error may be the cause here, since a much bigger clone is one base away. The V call is TRBV4-2, the J call TRBJ1-1, with D unclear. Trimming pared 1 base from V and 5 bases from J, leaving 20 bases between. The CDR3 is 17 amino acids. Germline lookup yields CDR1 LGHNA and CDR2 YNFKEQ. The CDR3 DNA is TGTGCCAGCAGCCAAGGATTTGGCGGAGCCGACCTGACTGAAGCTTTCTTT. As protein: CASSQGFGGADLTEAFF.

There are many counts of this clonotype. This sequence joins TRBV6-2 or TRBV6-3 and TRBJ1-2; TRBD1 aligns across 8 bases. CDR3 size: 14 residues. V gave up 6 bases and J gave up 4 bases; unmatched junction bases: 7. In germline, CDR1 is MNHEY, CDR2 SVGEGT. The DNA of the CDR3 is TGTGCCAGCAGAAGACAGGGGTTCATCTATGGCTACACCTTC. Residues: CASRRQGFIYGYTF.

The rearrangement links TRBV11-3 to TRBJ2-3; no firm D call. The V and J ends lost 1 base and 6 bases respectively, with 14 bases between them. Germline V gene data show CDR1 as SGHNT and CDR2 as YENEEA. CDR3 length: 15 amino acids. Here the CDR3 DNA reads TGTGCCAGCAGCTTAGGCAGAGACTGGGTGGATACGCAGTATTTT. Protein: CASSLGRDWVDTQYF.

As to this clonotype: The junction departs from germline at one end; a sequencing error may be responsible. The CDR3 protein is CVSSSKDRGIDSNQPQHF. The CDR3 DNA reads as TGTGTCAGTAGTTCAAAAGACAGGGGGATCGATAGCAATCAGCCCCAGCATTTT. The V call is TRBV19, the J call TRBJ1-5; TRBD1 aligns across 9 bases. CDR3 length: 18 amino acids. Germline V gene sequence: CDR1 LNHDA, CDR2 SQIVND (reference sequence).

This chain connects TRBV6-2 or TRBV6-3 to TRBJ2-5; tentatively, D is TRBD2 (6 bases). The length of the CDR3 is 16 residues. Germline V gives CDR1 MNHEY, CDR2 SVGEGT. CDR3 in DNA: TGTGCTAGCGGTTACCTTGGGCGGGATTACTTGGGGACCCAGTACTTC. Translated, it gives CASGYLGRDYLGTQYF.

The chain joins TRBV11-2 to TRBJ2-3, with D unclear. Between the trimmed V and J ends, which lost 3 bases and 8 bases, there was a span of 9 bases. The germline V gene encodes CDR1 SGHAT and CDR2 FQNNGV. This CDR3 region has 12 residues. The CDR3 bases are TGTGCCAGCAGCTTTGTGGGTGGTACGCAGTATTTT. It specifies CASSFVGGTQYF.

This clonotype was seen repeatedly, ten times or more. This chain uses TRBV10-3 with TRBJ2-7, with 7 positions matching TRBD2. The length of the CDR3 is 13 residues. Germline CDR1 and CDR2: ENHRY and SYGVKD. The trim removed 9 bases at V and 6 bases at J, leaving 11 bases unmatched. The CDR3 coding sequence is TGTGCCATACGAAGGGACTATAGGGTCGAGCAGTACTTC. This sequence encodes CAIRRDYRVEQYF.

This clonotype was counted between two and nine times. V and J are TRBV12-3 or TRBV12-4 and TRBJ2-5; 8 bases align to TRBD2. J was trimmed by 1 base and V by 0 bases; bases with no gene match: 4. This CDR3 is built from 16 residues. This chain's CDR3 is CASSLARGGGQETQYF. The CDR3 nucleotides read TGTGCCAGCAGTTTAGCCCGGGGGGGGGGCCAAGAGACCCAGTACTTC.

A remark on this clonotype: This may arise from a read error, as a much more abundant clone is one base away. The rearrangement links TRBV6-1 to TRBJ2-5, with D unclear. Germline V gives CDR1 MNHNS, CDR2 SASEGT. The CDR3 length is 14 residues. The CDR3 bases are TGTGCCAGCAGTGAAGCTAAAGGGCAGGAGACCCGGTACTTC. Its translation is CASSEAKGQETRYF.

The chain recombines TRBV5-1 with TRBJ2-5; tentative D call: TRBD1 (6 bases). V was pared by 2 bases and J by 2 bases, with 10 bases between. Germline V CDR1 and CDR2: SGHRS, YFSETQ. This CDR3 contains 14 residues. The CDR3 sequence: CASSLGTTQETQYF. Written as DNA, the CDR3 is TGCGCCAGCAGCTTAGGGACAACTCAAGAGACCCAGTACTTC.

The chain uses TRBV28 and TRBJ1-3; 8 bases are a match to TRBD1. The V gene end was trimmed by 7 bases and the J gene end by 1 base; junction bases not matched to a gene: 3. Germline V gene lookup returns CDR1 MDHEN and CDR2 SYDVKM. This CDR3 has 14 residues. CDR3 residues: CASTDRGSGNTIYF. The CDR3 DNA reads as TGTGCCAGCACCGACAGGGGATCTGGAAACACCATATATTTT.

As concerns this clonotype: A junction boundary mismatches the germline segment, possibly from a read error. The DNA of the CDR3 is TGTGCCAGCAGCTTAGTTTCCAGCAGCACAGGTACGCAGTATTTT. This sequence encodes CASSLVSSSTGTQYF. The rearrangement links TRBV11-1 to TRBJ2-3, with D possibly matching TRBD1 (5 bases). The CDR3 contains 15 residues. Germline lookup yields CDR1 SGHAT and CDR2 FQDESV (reference sequence).

Turning to this clonotype: Germline and junction disagree at one end, which may indicate a read error. The V and J genes are TRBV10-3 and TRBJ2-2, with a possible D match to TRBD2 (6 bases). This CDR3 has 13 residues. Germline V gene lookup returns CDR1 ENHRY and CDR2 SYGVKD. The CDR3 coding sequence is TGCCTCCAAAGGGAGGCGGACACCGGGGAGCTGTTTTTT. Translating gives CLQREADTGELFF.

For this clonotype: Likely a read error: the CDR3 ends without its conserved phenylalanine or tryptophan. The chain links TRBV6-6 to TRBJ2-5, with TRBD2 matching over 11 bases. CDR1 is MNHNY and CDR2 is SVGAGI in the germline V gene (reference sequence). The CDR3 is 16 amino acids. V shed 6 bases, J shed 4 bases, and the junction held 10 bases outside the gene matches. CDR3 protein: CASSHGVAGGRETQYI. The CDR3 coding sequence is TGTGCCAGCAGCCACGGGGTAGCGGGAGGGCGAGAGACCCAGTACATT.

This clonotype was picked up a small number of times. Sequence at one end of the junction differs from germline and may be a read error. The J gene is TRBJ2-2, the V gene TRBV11-2, with D perhaps matching TRBD2 (5 bases). The CDR3 extends over 14 amino acids. The germline V gene encodes CDR1 SGHAT and CDR2 FQNNGV. The CDR3 DNA follows: TGTGTCAGCAGCCGTCGGGGTAATACCGGGGAGCTGTTTTTT. Translating it yields CVSSRRGNTGELFF.

The CDR3 loop is CAGGDRYEKLFF. The CDR3 bases are TGTGCCGGAGGGGACAGATATGAAAAACTGTTTTTT. The chain links TRBV19 to TRBJ1-4, with 7 bases that match TRBD1. The germline V gene encodes CDR1 LNHDA and CDR2 SQIVND (reference sequence). V lost 11 bases to trimming and J lost 6 bases; unmatched junction nucleotides: 6. This CDR3 is 12 amino acids long. Supplemented by reference TRBV19 and TRBJ1-4, the full variable domain reads DGGITQSPKYLFRKEGQNVTLSCEQNLNHDAMYWYRQDPGQGLRLIYYSQIVNDFQKGDIAEGYSVSREKKESFPLTVTSAQKNPTAFYLCAGGDRYEKLFFGSGTQLSVL.

Notes on this clonotype: The junction differs from germline at one of its ends, possibly a read error. This chain joins TRBV10-1 and TRBJ1-4; D gene ambiguous. The CDR3 extends over 11 amino acids. Germline V gene lookup returns CDR1 WNHNN and CDR2 SYGVQD (reference sequence). As DNA, the CDR3 is TGCGTCAGCTCAGAGGGAGGAAAACTGTTTTTT. Its protein is CVSSEGGKLFF.

Points on this clonotype: A much larger clone differs from this one at a single base, so this may be a read error. The V gene is TRBV4-1, the J gene TRBJ1-5; perhaps TRBD1 as D (6 bases). The germline gives CDR1 MGHRA, CDR2 YSYEKL. This CDR3 has 14 amino acids. CDR3 in amino acids: CASSSRGRGQLQHF. For the CDR3, the DNA is TGCGCCAGCAGCTCAAGAGGCAGGGGCCAGCTCCAGCATTTT.

Worth noting for this clonotype: One base away lies a much larger clone, so this may be a sequencing read error. This chain connects TRBV6-6 to TRBJ2-1, with 12 bases matching TRBD1. Germline V gene data show CDR1 as MNHNY and CDR2 as SVGAGI (reference sequence). This CDR3 is built from 17 residues. CDR3 in DNA: TGTGTCAGCAGAAGGGGACAGGGGGCAGGAGTATACAATGAGCAGTTCTTC. It yields the protein CVSRRGQGAGVYNEQFF.

As to this clonotype: Sequence at one end of the junction differs from germline and may be a read error. J is TRBJ2-1 and V is TRBV11-3; no clear D gene. Germline-derived CDR1 and CDR2 are SGHNT and YENEEA. This CDR3 contains 15 residues. CDR3 in amino acids: CASSSSVPLSNGQFF. The CDR3 nucleotides are TGTGCCAGCAGCAGCAGTGTCCCCCTGAGTAATGGGCAGTTCTTC.

Comment on this clonotype: A junction boundary mismatches the germline segment, possibly from a read error. The chain is built from TRBV4-2 and TRBJ2-7; weak D call: TRBD2 (6 bases). Germline V CDR1 and CDR2: LGHNA, YNFKEQ. CDR3 length equals 13 residues. CDR3 in DNA: TGTGCCAGCAGCCAAGGCGGGGTTTACGAGCGGTACTTC. Protein sequence: CASSQGGVYERYF.